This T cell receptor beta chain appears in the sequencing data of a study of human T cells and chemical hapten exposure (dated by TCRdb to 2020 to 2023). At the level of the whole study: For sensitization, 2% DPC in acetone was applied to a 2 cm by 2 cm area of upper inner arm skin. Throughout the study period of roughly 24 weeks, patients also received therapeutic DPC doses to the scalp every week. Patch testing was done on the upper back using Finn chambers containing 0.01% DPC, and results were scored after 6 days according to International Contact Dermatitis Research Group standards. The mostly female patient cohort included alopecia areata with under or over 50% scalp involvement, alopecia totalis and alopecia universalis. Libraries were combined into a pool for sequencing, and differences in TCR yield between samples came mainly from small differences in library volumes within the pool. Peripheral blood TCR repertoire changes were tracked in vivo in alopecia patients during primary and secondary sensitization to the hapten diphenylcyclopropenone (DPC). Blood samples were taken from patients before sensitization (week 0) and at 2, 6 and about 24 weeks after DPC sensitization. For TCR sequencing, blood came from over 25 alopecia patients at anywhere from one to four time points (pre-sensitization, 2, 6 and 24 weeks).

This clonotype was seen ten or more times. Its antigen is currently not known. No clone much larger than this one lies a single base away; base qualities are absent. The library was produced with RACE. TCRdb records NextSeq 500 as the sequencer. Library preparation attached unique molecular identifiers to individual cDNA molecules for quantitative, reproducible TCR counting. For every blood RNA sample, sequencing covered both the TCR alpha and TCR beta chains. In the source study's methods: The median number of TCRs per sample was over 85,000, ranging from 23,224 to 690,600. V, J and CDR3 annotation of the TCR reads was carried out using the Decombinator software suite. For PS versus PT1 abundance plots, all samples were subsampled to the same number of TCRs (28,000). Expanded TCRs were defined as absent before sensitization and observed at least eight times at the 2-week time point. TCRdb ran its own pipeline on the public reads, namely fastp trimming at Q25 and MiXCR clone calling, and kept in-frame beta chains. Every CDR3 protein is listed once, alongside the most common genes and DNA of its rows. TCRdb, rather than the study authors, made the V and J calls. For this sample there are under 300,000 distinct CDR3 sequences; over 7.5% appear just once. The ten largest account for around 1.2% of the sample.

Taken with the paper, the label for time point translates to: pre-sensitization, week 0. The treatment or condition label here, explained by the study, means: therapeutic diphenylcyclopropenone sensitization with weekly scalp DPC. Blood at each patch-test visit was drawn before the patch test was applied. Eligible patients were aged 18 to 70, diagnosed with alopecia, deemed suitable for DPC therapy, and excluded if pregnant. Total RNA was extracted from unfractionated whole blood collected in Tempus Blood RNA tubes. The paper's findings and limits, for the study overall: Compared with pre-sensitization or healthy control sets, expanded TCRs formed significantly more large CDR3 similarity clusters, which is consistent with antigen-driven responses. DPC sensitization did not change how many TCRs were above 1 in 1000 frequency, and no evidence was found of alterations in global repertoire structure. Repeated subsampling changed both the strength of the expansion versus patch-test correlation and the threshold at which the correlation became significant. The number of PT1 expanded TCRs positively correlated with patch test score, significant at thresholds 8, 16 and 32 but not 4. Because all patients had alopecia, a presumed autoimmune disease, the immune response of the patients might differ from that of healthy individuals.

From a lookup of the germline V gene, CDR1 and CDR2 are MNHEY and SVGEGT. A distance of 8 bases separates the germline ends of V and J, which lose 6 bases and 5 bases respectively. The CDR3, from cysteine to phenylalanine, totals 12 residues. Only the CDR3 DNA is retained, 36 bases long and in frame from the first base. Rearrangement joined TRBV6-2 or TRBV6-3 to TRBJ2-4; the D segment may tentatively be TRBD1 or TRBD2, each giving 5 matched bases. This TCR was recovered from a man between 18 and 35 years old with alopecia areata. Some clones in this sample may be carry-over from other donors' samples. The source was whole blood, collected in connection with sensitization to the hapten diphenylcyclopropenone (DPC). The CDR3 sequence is CASREGQNIQYF. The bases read TGTGCCAGCAGAGAGGGGCAAAACATTCAGTACTTC.